The 8 T cell receptor beta chains listed next were all sequenced from one sample in a study of T cell responses to AZD1222 COVID-19 vaccine. Sequencing used immunoSEQ multiplex PCR; TCRdb keeps in-frame clones, though not all of them. The table has around 190,000 clones, roughly 88% seen once; the top ten hold 11%. The input for sequencing was peripheral blood, taken 28 days after the second AZD1222 dose. The receptors stem from an adult who received the AZD1222 COVID-19 vaccine.

The rearrangement links TRBV27 to TRBJ1-6, with D perhaps matching TRBD1 (5 bases). V shed 4 bases and J shed 4 bases, with 17 bases lying between them. From germline, CDR1 is MNHEY and CDR2 SMNVEV (reference sequence). The CDR3 consists of 17 residues. The CDR3 coding sequence is TGTGCCAGCAGTTCATCACCGGGACGGATTTATAATTCACCCCTCCACTTT. It is translated as CASSSSPGRIYNSPLHF.

The chain recombines TRBV29-1 with TRBJ2-2, with D tentatively TRBD2 (6 bases). V gave up 8 bases and J gave up 3 bases, with 16 bases separating them. Germline V gene data show CDR1 as SQVTM and CDR2 as ANQGSEA. This CDR3 comprises 14 residues. The DNA for the CDR3 is TGCAGCATTCAAGGAGGGCAGTACACCGGGGAGCTGTTTTTT. Translated: CSIQGGQYTGELFF.

The chain combines TRBV5-6 with TRBJ2-6; a weak D match, TRBD1 (6 bases). V lost 1 base and J lost 2, with 16 bases in between. Germline CDR1 is SGHDT and CDR2 is YYEEEE. The CDR3 sequence is 18 residues long. CDR3 nucleotides: TGTGCCAGCAGCTTGACGACAGGTATACAGGCTGGGGCCAACGTCCTGACTTTC. It yields the protein CASSLTTGIQAGANVLTF. The entire variable domain, with the rest obtained from reference TRBV5-6 and TRBJ2-6, is as follows: DAGVTQSPTHLIKTRGQQVTLRCSPKSGHDTVSWYQQALGQGPQFIFQYYEEEERQRGNFPDRFSGHQFPNYSSELNVNALLLGDSALYLCASSLTTGIQAGANVLTFGAGSRLTVL.

The rearrangement uses TRBV19 and TRBJ1-1, with TRBD1 matching over 7 bases. The J segment lost 0 bases and the V segment lost 5 bases, leaving 6 bases of the junction unmatched. CDR1 and CDR2 (germline): LNHDA, SQIVND (reference sequence). This CDR3 contains 15 residues. CDR3 nucleotide sequence: TGTGCCAGTAGTTTCCGACAGGGTTTGAACACTGAAGCTTTCTTT. The encoded protein is CASSFRQGLNTEAFF.

This clone appeared a single time. V gene TRBV18 combines with J gene TRBJ2-2, with unresolved D. The CDR3 consists of 14 residues. The germline V and J ends were trimmed by 4 bases and 2 bases, with 8 bases remaining between them. From germline, CDR1 is KGHSH and CDR2 LQKENI. In DNA, the CDR3 is TGTGCCAGCTCACAATGGGCAAACACCGGGGAGCTGTTTTTT. It translates to CASSQWANTGELFF.

The chain combines TRBV7-6 with TRBJ2-7; 9 bases line up with TRBD1. CDR3 size: 18 residues. With 3 bases clipped from V and 1 base from J, the junction kept 13 bases outside the gene matches. Germline CDR1 reads SGHVS; CDR2 reads FNYEAQ. The CDR3 region is CASSFLRGGTGNSYEQYF. The CDR3 DNA is TGTGCCAGCAGCTTTCTGAGGGGGGGGACAGGGAATTCCTACGAGCAGTACTTC.

The V and J genes are TRBV28 and TRBJ1-5; D gene unclear. Trimming stripped 1 base from V and 2 bases from J, with 9 bases between. Germline V CDR1 and CDR2: MDHEN, SYDVKM. The length of the CDR3 is 15 residues. The CDR3 reads CASSLLGIGNQPQHF. CDR3 in DNA: TGTGCCAGCAGTTTATTGGGAATTGGCAATCAGCCCCAGCATTTT.

J is TRBJ2-7 and V is TRBV27; 7 bases fit TRBD1. This CDR3 comprises 15 residues. The V and J ends lost 5 bases and 6 bases, in that order; junction bases with no gene match: 13. In germline, CDR1 is MNHEY, CDR2 SMNVEV (reference sequence). CDR3 sequence reads: CASSIRRDGTAEQYF. CDR3 DNA sequence: TGTGCCAGCAGTATAAGGCGTGATGGGACAGCCGAGCAGTACTTC.